These T cell receptor beta chains were read from a single sample in a study of blood T cell repertoires in COVID-19. The repertoire was sequenced with immunoSEQ multiplex PCR; TCRdb's copy has only in-frame clones and lacks some. Here the sample spans some 200,000 clones, approximately 90% being singletons. The specimen sequenced was PBMCs or T cells enriched from blood (not recorded which). These receptors were taken from a young woman who had recovered from COVID-19. The CDR3 runs from the conserved cysteine through the conserved F or W. Each record gives: CDR3 DNA, CDR3 protein, V gene, D gene, clone size, J gene. D genes are given only for firm matches. Some rows mark clone size as missing; the rest say once, few, many or name a class of expanded clone.

cdr3_nt: TGCGCCAGCAGCTTGGCCCCCGGGGGTGAGCAGTTCTTC
cdr3_aa: CASSLAPGGEQFF
v_call: TRBV5-1
d_call: NA
clone_size: few
j_call: TRBJ2-1

cdr3_nt: TGTGCCAGCAGCTATAGCGGGAGTACCCACGAGCAGTACTTC
cdr3_aa: CASSYSGSTHEQYF
v_call: TRBV3-1/TRBV3-2
d_call: TRBD2
clone_size: NA
j_call: TRBJ2-7

cdr3_nt: TGTGCCAGCAGACGTCTAGCGGGCGGTTCCCAAGAGACCCAGTACTTC
cdr3_aa: CASRRLAGGSQETQYF
v_call: TRBV2
d_call: TRBD2
clone_size: NA
j_call: TRBJ2-5

cdr3_nt: TGTGCCAGCAGCTCTATTAAAGCTACAGGGGCGGGGACCGGGGAGCTGTTTTTT
cdr3_aa: CASSSIKATGAGTGELFF
v_call: TRBV5-6
d_call: NA
clone_size: NA
j_call: TRBJ2-2

cdr3_nt: TGTGCCAGCAGCTTCCACAGGTCAGCCTACGAGCAGTACTTC
cdr3_aa: CASSFHRSAYEQYF
v_call: TRBV11-2
d_call: NA
clone_size: NA
j_call: TRBJ2-7

cdr3_nt: TGTGCCAGCAGCTTCCGCCTAGCAGGAAAAGCAGATACGCAGTATTTT
cdr3_aa: CASSFRLAGKADTQYF
v_call: TRBV5-5
d_call: NA
clone_size: NA
j_call: TRBJ2-3

cdr3_nt: TGTGCCAGCAGCAAAGTGATCCGCGGGAGGGTCCCCTACGAGCAGTACTTC
cdr3_aa: CASSKVIRGRVPYEQYF
v_call: TRBV21-1
d_call: NA
clone_size: NA
j_call: TRBJ2-7

cdr3_nt: TGCGCCAGCAGCCCCAGCAGGGGTGTCGGTCAGCCCCAGCATTTT
cdr3_aa: CASSPSRGVGQPQHF
v_call: TRBV4-3
d_call: NA
clone_size: NA
j_call: TRBJ1-5

cdr3_nt: TGTGCCAGCAGTTTGAGGATTATCGCTGAAGCTTTCTTT
cdr3_aa: CASSLRIIAEAFF
v_call: TRBV28
d_call: NA
clone_size: NA
j_call: TRBJ1-1

cdr3_nt: TGTGCCAGCAGTTTAATTGTCAGTACCGGGGAGCTGTTTTTT
cdr3_aa: CASSLIVSTGELFF
v_call: TRBV27
d_call: NA
clone_size: NA
j_call: TRBJ2-2

cdr3_nt: TGTGCCAGCAGCCTAAATAGCGTCTTGGGGGATACGCAGTATTTT
cdr3_aa: CASSLNSVLGDTQYF
v_call: TRBV3-1/TRBV3-2
d_call: NA
clone_size: NA
j_call: TRBJ2-3